The 32 T cell receptor beta chains below all came from one sample that was sequenced in a study of blood T cell repertoires in COVID-19 (dated by TCRdb to 2019 to 2021). The library was obtained by the immunoSEQ multiplex PCR assay. What TCRdb holds here is the immuneACCESS table cut down to in-frame rearrangements. Part of the clones is not present; checked against another copy, under half of the missing clones reflect an unresolved V gene, and the others are unexplained. The sample table shows about 210,000 clones, and 75% to 85% are seen once. The ten most abundant clones make up approximately 2% of the sample. The sequencing input was peripheral blood. These TCRs come from a man aged 40-49 years who had recovered from COVID-19.

The V call is TRBV18, the J call TRBJ2-5, with 7 positions matching TRBD1. The CDR3 runs to 14 residues. J gave up 1 base and V 3 bases, and 2 bases lay outside the gene matches. From germline, CDR1 is KGHSH and CDR2 LQKENI. CDR3 sequence reads: CASSPGTVQETQYF. Written as DNA, the CDR3 is TGTGCCAGCTCACCCGGGACAGTCCAAGAGACCCAGTACTTC.

The V gene is TRBV6-2 or TRBV6-3, the J gene TRBJ1-2; the D is unclear. This CDR3 is 12 amino acids long. V was pared by 4 bases and J by 5 bases, with 8 bases between. CDR1 and CDR2 from the germline V gene are MNHEY and SVGEGT. CDR3 amino acids: CASSLRTYGYTF. Written as DNA, the CDR3 is TGTGCCAGCAGTTTACGGACTTATGGCTACACCTTC.

V usage is TRBV19 and J usage is TRBJ2-3; 10 bases map to TRBD2. This CDR3 is built from 17 residues. CDR1 is LNHDA, CDR2 SQIVND, per germline (reference sequence). V shed 5 bases and J 4 bases; nucleotides not matched to a gene: 12. The CDR3 sequence: CASSLTLAGGEADTQYF. The DNA of the CDR3 is TGTGCCAGTAGTCTGACCTTAGCGGGGGGAGAGGCAGATACGCAGTATTTT.

The chain couples TRBV5-8 to TRBJ2-2, with D uncertain. V lost 0 bases, J lost 5 bases, and 5 bases lay in between. In germline, CDR1 is SGHTS, CDR2 YDEGEE. The CDR3 runs to 13 residues. Here the CDR3 reads CASSLVLTGELFF. Here the CDR3 DNA reads TGTGCCAGCAGCTTGGTCCTTACCGGGGAGCTGTTTTTT.

In the case of this clone: Other DNA sequences in the same sample also yield this CDR3. J is TRBJ1-5 and V is TRBV19, with D hard to call. This CDR3 comprises 15 residues. Germline lookup yields CDR1 LNHDA and CDR2 SQIVND (reference sequence). V was shortened by 2 bases and J by 1 base, with 9 bases between the two germline ends. This CDR3 reads CASSIIPGSNQPQHF. As DNA, the CDR3 is TGTGCCAGTAGTATAATCCCGGGGAGCAATCAGCCCCAGCATTTT.

There are a few counts of this clone. The CDR3 sequence is CATSRRSPWEEAYGYTF. CDR3 coding DNA: TGTGCCACCAGCAGGCGATCGCCCTGGGAGGAGGCGTATGGCTACACCTTC. The gene calls are TRBV15 and TRBJ1-2; D is uncertain. V was cut by 3 bases and J by 5 bases, with 22 bases left in between. The CDR3 runs to 17 residues. CDR1 is LNHNV, CDR2 YYDKDF, per germline (reference sequence).

This clone was picked up one time. The chain is built from TRBV7-2 and TRBJ1-2; D is perhaps TRBD1 (5 bases). V lost 4 bases to trimming and J lost 1 base, with 10 bases between them. The germline gives CDR1 SGHTA, CDR2 FQGNSA. The CDR3 has 14 amino acids. CDR3 in DNA: TGTGCCAGCAGCTCGGACACTAATAACTATGGCTACACCTTC. It yields the protein CASSSDTNNYGYTF.

This chain joins TRBV12-3 or TRBV12-4 and TRBJ2-7; D is undetermined. This CDR3 is 11 amino acids long. Here the CDR3 reads CAVGSSYEQYF. DNA of the CDR3: TGTGCGGTGGGCTCGTCCTACGAGCAGTACTTC.

The sample holds a few counts of this clone. The CDR3 DNA follows: TGTGCCAGCAGACGTAGGGGGCGCGAAGGGACTGAAGCTTTCTTT. Protein sequence: CASRRRGREGTEAFF. The chain is built from TRBV7-2 and TRBJ1-1, with 7 bases that match TRBD1. CDR1 and CDR2 (germline): SGHTA, FQGNSA. J was trimmed by 5 bases and V by 6 bases; bases with no gene match: 12. The CDR3 is 15 amino acids.

CDR3 coding DNA: TGTGCCAGCAGCTCTCAGGGAGGGGGGTATGGCTACACCTTC. Translated: CASSSQGGGYGYTF. The chain employs TRBV5-4 and TRBJ1-2; possible D gene TRBD1, 6 bases. V lost 3 bases to trimming and J lost 5 bases, with 14 bases between them. The CDR3 consists of 14 residues. CDR1 is SGHNT, CDR2 YYREEE, per germline (reference sequence). The complete variable domain, with remaining parts taken from reference TRBV5-4 and TRBJ1-2, reads ETGVTQSPTHLIKTRGQQVTLRCSSQSGHNTVSWYQQALGQGPQFIFQYYREEENGRGNFPPRFSGLQFPNYSSELNVNALELDDSALYLCASSSQGGGYGYTFGSGTRLTVV.

The chain combines TRBV7-2 with TRBJ1-6, with TRBD1 matching 10 bases. Trimming removed 1 base from V and 6 bases from J; junction bases left unmatched: 6. CDR1 and CDR2 (germline): SGHTA, FQGNSA. The CDR3 is 17 residues long. CDR3 protein: CASSLVGTGAINSPLHF. CDR3 in DNA: TGTGCCAGCAGCTTAGTCGGGACAGGGGCCATTAATTCACCCCTCCACTTT. Variable domain in full (rest from reference TRBV7-2 and TRBJ1-6): GAGVSQSPSNKVTEKGKDVELRCDPISGHTALYWYRQSLGQGLEFLIYFQGNSAPDKSGLPSDRFSAERTGGSVSTLTIQRTQQEDSAVYLCASSLVGTGAINSPLHFGNGTRLTVT.

As concerns this clone: Germline and junction disagree at one end, which may indicate a read error. The genes are TRBV2 and TRBJ1-1; TRBD1 agrees at 10 bases. This CDR3 is 15 amino acids long. The germline gives CDR1 SNHLY, CDR2 FYNNEI. CDR3 in amino acids: CASRALGQGLEAYSF. CDR3 nucleotides: TGTGCCAGCAGGGCACTGGGACAGGGGTTGGAGGCCTACTCCTTT.

Comment on this clone: Other DNA sequences of this sample code for an identical CDR3. The chain combines TRBV19 with TRBJ1-6; no clear D gene. The V and J ends lost 5 bases and 8 bases respectively, with 7 bases between them. The CDR3 totals 12 residues. Germline loops: CDR1 LNHDA, CDR2 SQIVND (reference sequence). CDR3 in DNA: TGTGCCAGTAGTTTAACAGATTCACCCCTCCACTTT. It is translated as CASSLTDSPLHF.

The chain couples TRBV7-9 to TRBJ1-2, with 7 bases aligning to TRBD1. V was pared by 3 bases and J by 7 bases, with 5 bases of the junction left unmatched. The CDR3 spans 13 residues. Germline loops: CDR1 SEHNR, CDR2 FQNEAQ (reference sequence). In DNA form, the CDR3 reads TGTGCCAGCAGCTTCGACAGGGAGTCTGGCTACACCTTC. Its translation: CASSFDRESGYTF.

The V call is TRBV18, the J call TRBJ2-5; 14 nucleotides match TRBD2. Germline trimming cut 3 bases from V and 7 bases from J; bases unmatched to any gene: 13. The V gene's germline CDR1 is KGHSH and CDR2 LQKENI. This CDR3 contains 18 residues. The CDR3 DNA follows: TGTGCCAGCTCACCCCCGTCCGGGACTAGCGGGAGCAGGGCGACCCAGTACTTC. Translating it yields CASSPPSGTSGSRATQYF.

The chain couples TRBV27 to TRBJ1-1; D gene uncertain. Per germline, CDR1 MNHEY and CDR2 SMNVEV (reference sequence). The CDR3 has 13 amino acids. V lost 6 bases and J lost 5, with 13 bases in between. The CDR3 is CASRRSGSTEAFF. As DNA, the CDR3 is TGTGCCAGCAGGCGTTCGGGGTCGACTGAAGCTTTCTTT.

The chain is built from TRBV2 and TRBJ1-2; perhaps TRBD1 as D (5 bases). The CDR3 loop spans 13 amino acids. Germline CDR1 reads SNHLY; CDR2 reads FYNNEI. The germline V and J ends were trimmed by 5 bases and 6 bases, with 13 bases remaining between them. This CDR3 is CASSWGQSDGYTF. CDR3 DNA: TGTGCCAGCAGTTGGGGCCAGTCAGATGGCTACACCTTC.

The rearrangement joins TRBV27 to TRBJ2-5; 8 nucleotides align to TRBD2. The germline gives CDR1 MNHEY, CDR2 SMNVEV (reference sequence). This CDR3 has 15 residues. The V gene end was trimmed by 4 bases and the J gene end by 5 bases; junction bases not matched to a gene: 9. CDR3 residues: CASSSGLVGVETQYF. The CDR3 DNA is TGTGCCAGCAGTTCGGGACTAGTGGGCGTGGAGACCCAGTACTTC.

This chain joins TRBV7-5 and TRBJ2-3; no DNA check was done on the table's D call, TRBD2. TRBV7-5 is deemed a pseudogene. CDR3 length equals 16 residues. The CDR3 region has the DNA TGTGTCAGAAGCTCCGGGACTAGCGGGAGCGGGAATACGCAGTATTTT. Translation gives CVRSSGTSGSGNTQYF.

The chain couples TRBV5-1 to TRBJ1-3, with 9 bases aligning to TRBD1. This CDR3 is 15 amino acids long. Germline values: CDR1 SGHRS, CDR2 YFSETQ. The ends lost 2 bases at V and 4 bases at J; junction bases unmatched: 4. The CDR3 DNA reads as TGCGCCAGCAGCTTACAGGGGGCGGACGGAAACACCATATATTTT. This sequence encodes CASSLQGADGNTIYF.

The V and J genes are TRBV3-1 (or the pseudogene TRBV3-2) and TRBJ2-5; 10 bases map to TRBD2. Germline assignment: CDR1 LGHDT and CDR2 YNNKEL (reference sequence). V gave up 4 bases and J gave up 2 bases; unmatched junction bases: 7. The CDR3 has 16 residues. The CDR3 DNA reads TGTGCCAGCAGCCTCGGGGTAGCGGGAGGACAAGAGACCCAGTACTTC. The encoded protein is CASSLGVAGGQETQYF.

To note about this clone: A much larger clone lies one base from this, so it may be a read error. The genes are TRBV27 and TRBJ2-2, with TRBD2 matching 11 bases. This CDR3 has 17 amino acids. Losses at the gene ends were 1 base for V and 6 bases for J; bases not matched to a gene: 7. The germline V gene has CDR1 MNHEY and CDR2 SMNVEV (reference sequence). In DNA form, the CDR3 reads TGTGCCAGCAGTTTATTGGGACTAGCGGAAGTGTCCGGGGAGCTGTTTTTT. Protein: CASSLLGLAEVSGELFF.

The chain carries TRBV3-1 (or the pseudogene TRBV3-2) and TRBJ1-2, with D possibly matching TRBD1 (5 bases). CDR1 is LGHDT and CDR2 is YNNKEL in the germline V gene (reference sequence). The CDR3 has 14 amino acids. With 0 bases removed from V and 6 bases from J, the gap between germline ends came to 11 bases. The DNA for the CDR3 is TGTGCCAGCAGCCAAGATACTGGGGGGGATGGCTACACCTTC. Translation: CASSQDTGGDGYTF.

The chain employs TRBV20-1 and TRBJ2-7; 10 bases agree with TRBD2. This CDR3 is 15 amino acids long. Germline values: CDR1 DFQATT, CDR2 SNEGSKA (reference sequence). With V trimmed by 3 bases and J by 2 bases, 7 bases remained unmatched. The CDR3 bases are TGCAGTGCTAGTCCCTTAGCGGGAGGCGCCTACGAGCAGTACTTC. The encoded protein is CSASPLAGGAYEQYF.

The chain recombines TRBV11-2 with TRBJ1-2; 8 bases agree with TRBD1. With V trimmed by 1 base and J by 5 bases, 9 bases remained unmatched. The CDR3 spans 16 residues. Germline CDR1 SGHAT, CDR2 FQNNGV. The CDR3 DNA reads TGTGCCAGCAGCTTAGGTCGGAGGACAGGGATTTATGGCTACACCTTC. Translated: CASSLGRRTGIYGYTF.

In its sample, this clone was seen a few times. The chain carries TRBV6-5 and TRBJ2-7; maybe TRBD2 (6 bases). The germline gives CDR1 MNHEY, CDR2 SVGAGI. V shed 5 bases and J shed 5 bases, with 13 bases lying between them. This CDR3 region has 13 residues. The CDR3 region has the DNA TGTGCCAGCAGTCCGGCAGGGAGGCACGAGCAGTACTTC. Amino acid sequence: CASSPAGRHEQYF.

The rearrangement links TRBV11-2 to TRBJ1-1; D is undetermined. The V and J ends lost 6 bases and 2 bases respectively, with 10 bases between them. In germline, CDR1 is SGHAT, CDR2 FQNNGV. This CDR3 region has 13 residues. The CDR3 here is CASSREVNTEAFF. CDR3 sequence (DNA): TGTGCCAGCAGTCGAGAGGTCAACACTGAAGCTTTCTTT. Drawing the rest from reference TRBV11-2 and TRBJ1-1, the complete variable domain is EAGVAQSPRYKIIEKRQSVAFWCNPISGHATLYWYQQILGQGPKLLIQFQNNGVVDDSQLPKDRFSAERLKGVDSTLKIQPAKLEDSAVYLCASSREVNTEAFFGQGTRLTVV.

The chain joins TRBV7-6 to TRBJ2-1; possible D gene TRBD2, 5 bases. Trimming took 1 base from V and 4 from J, leaving 11 bases between them. Germline V gene lookup returns CDR1 SGHVS and CDR2 FNYEAQ. This CDR3 spans 15 amino acids. The CDR3 here is CASSLGAVIYNEQFF. CDR3 sequence (DNA): TGTGCCAGCAGCTTAGGAGCGGTCATATACAATGAGCAGTTCTTC. The full variable domain, rest sourced from reference TRBV7-6 and TRBJ2-1, is GAGVSQSPRYKVTKRGQDVALRCDPISGHVSLYWYRQALGQGPEFLTYFNYEAQQDKSGLPNDRFSAERPEGSISTLTIQRTEQRDSAMYRCASSLGAVIYNEQFFGPGTRLTVL.

The chain has TRBV11-3 and TRBJ2-1; D unclear. Germline CDR1 and CDR2: SGHNT and YENEEA. Trimming pared 1 base from V and 6 bases from J, leaving 10 bases between. The CDR3 sequence is 14 residues long. The CDR3 sequence: CASSLGLDPNEQFF. CDR3 DNA sequence: TGTGCCAGCAGCTTAGGCCTAGATCCCAATGAGCAGTTCTTC.

The V gene is TRBV13, the J gene TRBJ2-7; 8 nucleotides match TRBD2. Germline loops: CDR1 PRHDT, CDR2 FYEKMQ (reference sequence). The CDR3 extends over 15 amino acids. V gave up 2 bases and J gave up 6 bases; unmatched junction bases: 9. The CDR3 coding sequence is TGTGCCAGCAGCTTACATGGTAGCGGGATGGGCGAGCAGTACTTC. The encoded protein is CASSLHGSGMGEQYF.

The V and J genes are TRBV12-3 or TRBV12-4 and TRBJ2-5, with D uncertain. Trimming removed 0 bases at V and 0 bases at J, with 2 bases between. This CDR3 has 13 residues. CDR3 nucleotides: TGTGCCAGCAGTTTAGCCAACCAAGAGACCCAGTACTTC. Translated, it gives CASSLANQETQYF.

This chain links TRBV12-3 or TRBV12-4 with TRBJ1-3; D remains ambiguous. The CDR3 has 12 amino acids. Trimming took 2 bases from V and 8 from J, leaving 7 bases between them. CDR3 nucleotide sequence: TGTGCCAGCAGTTTAATCCAGGACACCATATATTTT. Protein product: CASSLIQDTIYF.